This passage covers 18 T cell receptor beta chains from one sample sequenced in a study of blood T cell dynamics during melanoma immunotherapy. Clones were read by immunoSEQ multiplex PCR, and TCRdb kept only the in-frame ones, dropping some. The sample lists about 7,600 clones, about 84% occurring once. Time point specified: week 3, after first cycle of checkpoint inhibitor. The starting material was blood, obtained from a patient treated with checkpoint blockade. The receptors derive from a human donor with melanoma.

V usage is TRBV5-4 and J usage is TRBJ1-2; 9 nucleotides match TRBD1. The CDR3 runs 15 residues. Germline V gene data show CDR1 as SGHNT and CDR2 as YYREEE (reference sequence). With 3 bases clipped from V and 2 bases from J, the junction kept 5 bases outside the gene matches. The CDR3 nucleotides read TGTGCCAGCAGCTACAGGGGGCGCGGGAACTATGGCTACACCTTC. The encoded protein is CASSYRGRGNYGYTF.

The chain links TRBV5-1 to TRBJ1-1, with 7 bases identical to TRBD1. Per germline, CDR1 SGHRS and CDR2 YFSETQ. V dropped 3 bases and J dropped 0; count of bases not matched to a gene: 2. CDR3 size: 14 residues. CDR3 in amino acids: CASSSGQMNTEAFF. The DNA of the CDR3 is TGCGCCAGCAGCTCGGGACAGATGAACACTGAAGCTTTCTTT.

The chain joins TRBV4-1 to TRBJ2-6, with 11 bases lining up with TRBD2. Per the germline V gene, CDR1 is MGHRA and CDR2 is YSYEKL. V shed 6 bases, J shed 0 bases, and the junction held 7 bases outside the gene matches. This CDR3 has 18 residues. In DNA form, the CDR3 reads TGCGCCAGCAGTCGCGGACTAGCGGGCCGCTCTGGGGCCAACGTCCTGACTTTC. Translating it yields CASSRGLAGRSGANVLTF.

CDR3 bases: TGTGCCAGCAGCTTAATCCCCCAGAAGACTGAAGCTTTCTTT. Its protein product is CASSLIPQKTEAFF. The chain combines TRBV7-9 with TRBJ1-1; no reliable D call. The germline V gene encodes CDR1 SEHNR and CDR2 FQNEAQ (reference sequence). The CDR3 runs to 14 residues. V lost 2 bases and J 5 bases, leaving 12 bases between the germline ends.

CDR3 DNA sequence: TGTGCCAGTAGTATAGGCAATCAGCCCCAGCATTTT. It codes for CASSIGNQPQHF. This chain connects TRBV19 to TRBJ1-5, with D hard to call. CDR1 is LNHDA and CDR2 is SQIVND in the germline V gene (reference sequence). V was clipped by 1 base and J by 2 bases, with 0 bases between them. This CDR3 has 12 residues.

The chain has TRBV5-4 and TRBJ2-7; no firm D call. This CDR3 has 13 amino acids. V was clipped by 0 bases and J by 3 bases, with 7 bases between them. Germline V gene lookup returns CDR1 SGHNT and CDR2 YYREEE (reference sequence). CDR3 protein: CASSLEQSYEQYF. Written as DNA, the CDR3 is TGTGCCAGCAGCTTGGAACAGAGCTACGAGCAGTACTTC.

The CDR3 reads CASSRDRGLYEQYF. The CDR3 region has the DNA TGCGCCAGCAGCAGAGACAGGGGGCTGTACGAGCAGTACTTC. This chain links TRBV5-1 with TRBJ2-5; 10 bases align to TRBD1. The better agreement between TRBJ2-7 and the DNA end casts doubt on the J call. The CDR3 contains 14 residues. Germline CDR1 SGHRS, CDR2 YFSETQ.

This chain uses TRBV2 with TRBJ2-5; 9 nucleotides line up with TRBD1. The DNA matches TRBJ2-7 better at its end, which makes the J call doubtful. The CDR3 is 15 residues long. The germline CDR1 and CDR2 sequences are SNHLY and FYNNEI. CDR3 sequence: CASSAGQGKTYEQYF. The CDR3 DNA reads as TGTGCCAGCAGCGCCGGACAGGGGAAAACATACGAGCAGTACTTC.

The rearrangement uses TRBV30 and TRBJ1-1, with 7 bases matching TRBD1. The trim removed 5 bases at V and 3 bases at J, leaving 12 bases unmatched. Germline-derived CDR1 and CDR2 are GTSNPN and SVGIG (reference sequence). The CDR3 length is 15 residues. DNA of the CDR3: TGTGCCTGGGGGCTTGACAGGGTTCGCGACACTGAAGCTTTCTTT. Translated: CAWGLDRVRDTEAFF.

The chain links TRBV14 to TRBJ1-6; TRBD1 agrees at 7 bases. The CDR3 has 15 amino acids. With V trimmed by 0 bases and J by 10 bases, 6 bases remained unmatched. The germline CDR1 and CDR2 sequences are SGHDN and FVKESK. CDR3 amino acids: CASSQETGAGSPLHF. The CDR3 nucleotides read TGTGCCAGCAGCCAAGAAACAGGGGCCGGCTCACCCCTCCACTTT. The full variable domain, with the rest looked up from reference TRBV14 and TRBJ1-6, is EAGVTQFPSHSVIEKGQTVTLRCDPISGHDNLYWYRRVMGKEIKFLLHFVKESKQDESGMPNNRFLAERTGGTYSTLKVQPAELEDSGVYFCASSQETGAGSPLHFGNGTRLTVT.

The CDR3 DNA is TGCGCCAGCAGCTGGGGCAGGAGCTCCTACGAGCAGTACTTC. Protein: CASSWGRSSYEQYF. This rearrangement joins TRBV5-1 to TRBJ2-7; D might be TRBD1 (5 bases). This CDR3 is 14 amino acids long. V was clipped by 3 bases and J by 0 bases, with 10 bases between them. Germline-derived CDR1 and CDR2 are SGHRS and YFSETQ. Variable domain in full (rest from reference TRBV5-1 and TRBJ2-7): KAGVTQTPRYLIKTRGQQVTLSCSPISGHRSVSWYQQTPGQGLQFLFEYFSETQRNKGNFPGRFSGRQFSNSRSEMNVSTLELGDSALYLCASSWGRSSYEQYFGPGTRLTVT.

This clone was observed a few times. This sequence joins TRBV6-1 and TRBJ1-5, with TRBD1 matching over 11 bases. Germline-derived CDR1 and CDR2 are MNHNS and SASEGT. The CDR3 is 15 residues long. V dropped 7 bases and J dropped 6; count of bases not matched to a gene: 8. Here the CDR3 reads CASTRTGGQGQPQHF. DNA of the CDR3: TGTGCCAGCACCCGGACAGGGGGCCAGGGTCAGCCCCAGCATTTT.

This chain connects TRBV27 to TRBJ2-1, with D perhaps matching TRBD2 (6 bases). Germline V lookup: CDR1 MNHEY, CDR2 SMNVEV (reference sequence). V was cut by 6 bases and J by 2 bases, with 17 bases left in between. The CDR3 is made up of 16 amino acids. The CDR3 DNA follows: TGTGCCAGCAGCGGGGGAACGAGGGGCACCTACAATGAGCAGTTCTTC. This translates into CASSGGTRGTYNEQFF.

The V and J genes are TRBV5-1 and TRBJ2-6, with 7 bases aligning to TRBD2. Losses at the gene ends were 4 bases for V and 0 bases for J; bases not matched to a gene: 1. The CDR3 has 15 amino acids. Per the germline V gene, CDR1 is SGHRS and CDR2 is YFSETQ. DNA for the CDR3: TGCGCCAGCAGCGCGGGGGACTCTGGGGCCAACGTCCTGACTTTC. It encodes CASSAGDSGANVLTF.

V gene TRBV6-5 combines with J gene TRBJ1-5; D gene unclear. Germline V gene sequence: CDR1 MNHEY, CDR2 SVGAGI. V was trimmed by 0 bases and J by 4 bases, leaving 7 bases between them. CDR3 length: 14 amino acids. The CDR3 sequence: CASSYSLHNQPQHF. The CDR3 coding sequence is TGTGCCAGCAGTTACTCCCTACATAATCAGCCCCAGCATTTT.

The chain recombines TRBV28 with TRBJ1-1; D possibly corresponds to TRBD1 (5 bases). V shed 4 bases and J shed 11 bases, with 17 bases lying between them. Germline CDR1 and CDR2: MDHEN and SYDVKM. There are 13 residues in the CDR3. CDR3 protein: CASSSTSLWGAFF. Written as DNA, the CDR3 is TGTGCCAGCAGTTCGACATCCCTCTGGGGGGCTTTCTTT.

This CDR3 reads CASSEASETQYF. The CDR3 nucleotides are TGTGCCAGCAGTGAAGCGTCAGAGACCCAGTACTTC. The chain employs TRBV6-1 and TRBJ2-5; no clear D. Per the germline V gene, CDR1 is MNHNS and CDR2 is SASEGT. The CDR3 extends over 12 amino acids. The germline V and J ends were trimmed by 0 bases and 4 bases, with 3 bases remaining between them.

There are a few counts of this clone. The chain links TRBV19 to TRBJ1-2, with a possible D match to TRBD1 (6 bases). The CDR3 loop spans 13 amino acids. CDR1 LNHDA and CDR2 SQIVND come from the germline V gene (reference sequence). With 1 base removed from V and 6 bases from J, the gap between germline ends came to 9 bases. CDR3: CASSIVPGDGYTF. Here the CDR3 DNA reads TGTGCCAGTAGTATAGTTCCAGGGGATGGCTACACCTTC.